The 6 T cell receptor beta chains presented below share a single source sample, sequenced in a study of control samples from healthy donors and cancer patients. Method: immunoSEQ multiplex PCR; TCRdb's copy keeps in-frame clones and lacks some. The sample records under 200,000 clones, 85% to 95% being singletons. The sequenced sample was blood. These receptors were obtained from a middle-aged woman in good health.

The chain employs TRBV27 and TRBJ1-2; D is unresolved. Germline V gives CDR1 MNHEY, CDR2 SMNVEV (reference sequence). The CDR3 has 15 residues. The germline V and J ends were trimmed by 8 bases and 1 base, with 17 bases remaining between them. CDR3 in DNA: TGTGCCAGCCGGACCCCCCGAGGCGGTAACTATGGCTACACCTTC. It codes for CASRTPRGGNYGYTF.

This clone was picked up one time. The CDR3 region has the DNA TGTGCCAGCAGTTCACAGCGAGACACTGAAGCTTTCTTT. Translation: CASSSQRDTEAFF. The chain employs TRBV6-5 and TRBJ1-1; D is uncertain. Germline assignment: CDR1 MNHEY and CDR2 SVGAGI. Between the trimmed V and J ends, which lost 4 bases and 3 bases, there was a span of 9 bases. The CDR3 runs to 13 residues.

V and J are TRBV5-4 and TRBJ2-3; 7 positions agree with TRBD2. There are 15 residues in the CDR3. Germline CDR1 and CDR2: SGHNT and YYREEE (reference sequence). The V gene end was trimmed by 1 base and the J gene end by 6 bases; junction bases not matched to a gene: 8. In DNA form, the CDR3 reads TGTGCCAGCAGCTTGCCGGGGACTAAAGCCGATACGCAGTATTTT. It encodes CASSLPGTKADTQYF. The variable domain in full, with the rest retrieved from reference TRBV5-4 and TRBJ2-3, is ETGVTQSPTHLIKTRGQQVTLRCSSQSGHNTVSWYQQALGQGPQFIFQYYREEENGRGNFPPRFSGLQFPNYSSELNVNALELDDSALYLCASSLPGTKADTQYFGPGTRLTVL.

The chain combines TRBV15 with TRBJ2-1, with 14 bases identical to TRBD2. Germline assignment: CDR1 LNHNV and CDR2 YYDKDF (reference sequence). CDR3 length: 16 amino acids. Losses at the gene ends were 5 bases for V and 7 bases for J; bases not matched to a gene: 7. The CDR3 coding sequence is TGTGCCACCAGCGGGGGACTAGCGGGAGATATTAATGAGCAGTTCTTC. This gives the protein CATSGGLAGDINEQFF.

V gene TRBV25-1 combines with J gene TRBJ2-3; 9 bases are a match to TRBD2. The junction had 0 bases not matched to a gene; V was cut back by 1 base and J by 1 base. This CDR3 contains 15 residues. Germline assignment: CDR1 MGHDK and CDR2 SYGVNS. The CDR3 DNA sequence: TGTGCCAGCAGTGAATTAGCGGGGGGCACAGATACGCAGTATTTT. Translated: CASSELAGGTDTQYF.

The chain carries TRBV29-1 and TRBJ2-7; no reliable D call. The ends were cut back, 3 bases at V and 3 bases at J, with 6 bases in the middle. CDR3 length: 11 amino acids. Germline assignment: CDR1 SQVTM and CDR2 ANQGSEA. In DNA form, the CDR3 reads TGCAGCGTTGACGGCCGCTACGAGCAGTACTTC. This gives the protein CSVDGRYEQYF.